This passage covers 20 T cell receptor beta chains from one sample sequenced in a study of shared clonotypes between healthy human individuals. The data were produced by immunoSEQ multiplex PCR, yet TCRdb's version contains in-frame clones alone and is incomplete. The sample contains over 400,000 clones, approximately 95% of which appear only once. Sequenced sample: naive CD4+ T cells sorted from blood. The subset is: CD45RA+ positively selected. Receptors originate from a woman in her twenties or thirties in good health.

This clone has only one observation. J is TRBJ2-3 and V is TRBV18; the D is unclear. The ends were cut back, 0 bases at V and 9 bases at J, with 13 bases in the middle. Germline V gene lookup returns CDR1 KGHSH and CDR2 LQKENI. This CDR3 is built from 14 residues. The chain's CDR3 is CASSPPSRAETQYF. In nucleotides, the CDR3 is TGTGCCAGCTCACCACCGTCCCGGGCCGAGACGCAGTATTTT. The full variable domain, completed using reference TRBV18 and TRBJ2-3, is NAGVMQNPRHLVRRRGQEARLRCSPMKGHSHVYWYRQLPEEGLKFMVYLQKENIIDESGMPKERFSAEFPKEGPSILRIQQVVRGDSAAYFCASSPPSRAETQYFGPGTRLTVL.

The gene calls are TRBV27 and TRBJ1-2; 9 nucleotides align to TRBD1. The CDR3 is 12 amino acids. The germline gives CDR1 MNHEY, CDR2 SMNVEV (reference sequence). After removal of 7 bases from V and 10 bases from J, the junction contained 7 bases not matched to a gene. CDR3 protein: CASKTQGAYYTF. CDR3 nucleotides: TGTGCCAGCAAAACACAGGGGGCCTACTACACCTTC.

The genes are TRBV7-9 and TRBJ1-2, with D uncertain. The V and J ends lost 1 base and 8 bases respectively, with 14 bases between them. The germline V gene encodes CDR1 SEHNR and CDR2 FQNEAQ (reference sequence). There are 14 residues in the CDR3. In nucleotides, the CDR3 is TGTGCCAGCAGCTTAGTGGGCAGCATCCGGGGCTACACCTTC. Encoded protein: CASSLVGSIRGYTF.

This clone was picked up a small number of times. The rearrangement joins TRBV27 to TRBJ1-2; the D is unclear. Trimming left V 5 bases short and J 1 base short, with 8 bases between. CDR1 and CDR2 from the germline V gene are MNHEY and SMNVEV (reference sequence). The CDR3 totals 13 residues. Here the CDR3 DNA reads TGTGCCAGCAGTCTACGACATAACTATGGCTACACCTTC. Its translation is CASSLRHNYGYTF.

This clone appeared a single time. The chain carries TRBV28 and TRBJ1-2; D is perhaps TRBD1 (6 bases). Germline CDR1 and CDR2: MDHEN and SYDVKM. The CDR3 extends over 15 amino acids. Trimming pared 8 bases from V and 7 bases from J, leaving 23 bases between. This chain's CDR3 is CASQGRGANTRGYTF. CDR3 nucleotides: TGTGCCAGCCAAGGCCGGGGGGCTAATACTCGTGGCTACACCTTC.

This clone is a singleton in its sample. The chain recombines TRBV28 with TRBJ2-7; D call uncertain. This CDR3 comprises 14 residues. Looked up from germline, CDR1 is MDHEN and CDR2 is SYDVKM. V was trimmed by 5 bases and J by 1 base, leaving 12 bases between them. CDR3 DNA sequence: TGTGCCAGCAGTACACAGACCCGATCCTACGAGCAGTACTTC. Its protein product is CASSTQTRSYEQYF.

The rearrangement uses TRBV5-4 and TRBJ2-1; 11 bases agree with TRBD2. The CDR3 has 16 amino acids. The trim removed 0 bases at V and 7 bases at J, leaving 6 bases unmatched. Germline CDR1 is SGHNT and CDR2 is YYREEE (reference sequence). The chain's CDR3 is CASSLAGASGRNEQFF. DNA of the CDR3: TGTGCCAGCAGCTTGGCCGGGGCTAGCGGGAGGAATGAGCAGTTCTTC.

The CDR3 nucleotides read TGTGCCAGCAGTGAACGCAGGCTCCGGGATTATGTAGGTGGCTACACCTTC. Translated, it gives CASSERRLRDYVGGYTF. The chain is built from TRBV28 and TRBJ1-2; unclear D gene. The germline CDR1 and CDR2 sequences are MDHEN and SYDVKM. The CDR3 runs to 17 residues. V lost 5 bases, J lost 7 bases, and 26 bases lay in between.

V usage is TRBV28 and J usage is TRBJ2-5, with TRBD2 matching 12 bases. The DNA end lines up better with TRBJ2-7; the J call may be wrong. Per germline, CDR1 MDHEN and CDR2 SYDVKM. The CDR3 runs 19 residues. CDR3 loop: CASSSESAGTSGLPYEQYF. CDR3 nucleotides: TGTGCCAGCAGTTCCGAAAGCGCCGGGACTAGCGGGCTCCCCTACGAGCAGTACTTC.

V usage is TRBV27 and J usage is TRBJ2-7; the match to TRBD2 covers 8 bases. The CDR3 is 14 residues long. The V and J ends lost 6 bases and 5 bases, in that order; junction bases with no gene match: 9. Germline CDR1 and CDR2: MNHEY and SMNVEV (reference sequence). CDR3 sequence reads: CASSPFRGGHEQYF. Here the CDR3 DNA reads TGTGCCAGCAGCCCCTTCCGGGGGGGCCACGAGCAGTACTTC.

V usage is TRBV5-1 and J usage is TRBJ2-5, with 11 bases lining up with TRBD2. Per the germline V gene, CDR1 is SGHRS and CDR2 is YFSETQ. The CDR3 totals 15 residues. With 5 bases clipped from V and 5 bases from J, the junction kept 8 bases outside the gene matches. CDR3 loop: CASRSGTSGPETQYF. CDR3 in DNA: TGCGCCAGCAGGTCCGGGACTAGCGGACCGGAGACCCAGTACTTC.

The gene calls are TRBV6-5 and TRBJ2-1; D is uncertain. The CDR3 has 14 amino acids. Germline V lookup: CDR1 MNHEY, CDR2 SVGAGI. V was cut by 5 bases and J by 2 bases, with 10 bases left in between. CDR3 region: CASSRVRTYNEQFF. The CDR3 region has the DNA TGTGCCAGCAGTCGCGTACGGACCTACAATGAGCAGTTCTTC.

This clone was recorded only once. The chain has TRBV11-2 and TRBJ2-7, with 8 bases identical to TRBD1. This CDR3 comprises 18 residues. The germline CDR1 and CDR2 sequences are SGHAT and FQNNGV. The J segment lost 2 bases and the V segment lost 4 bases, leaving 16 bases of the junction unmatched. The CDR3 DNA is TGTGCCAGCAGCTCTAATATTTTTCTGGGGACAGGAGCCTACGAGCAGTACTTC. Translated, it gives CASSSNIFLGTGAYEQYF. The whole variable domain, remainder taken from reference TRBV11-2 and TRBJ2-7, is EAGVAQSPRYKIIEKRQSVAFWCNPISGHATLYWYQQILGQGPKLLIQFQNNGVVDDSQLPKDRFSAERLKGVDSTLKIQPAKLEDSAVYLCASSSNIFLGTGAYEQYFGPGTRLTVT.

V gene TRBV27 combines with J gene TRBJ2-3; D not certain. The CDR3 runs 16 residues. Germline CDR1 and CDR2: MNHEY and SMNVEV (reference sequence). Deletions cut 2 bases from V and 1 base from J, with 13 bases between. The CDR3 region has the DNA TGTGCCAGCAGTTTAAGGGCGGTACTGGGCACAGATACGCAGTATTTT. Protein product: CASSLRAVLGTDTQYF.

This chain uses TRBV27 with TRBJ1-6, with 7 bases that match TRBD1. CDR1 MNHEY and CDR2 SMNVEV come from the germline V gene (reference sequence). The V and J ends lost 4 bases and 6 bases, in that order; junction bases with no gene match: 3. The CDR3 has 14 amino acids. CDR3 protein: CASSYRGRNSPLHF. In DNA form, the CDR3 reads TGTGCCAGCAGTTACAGGGGACGTAATTCACCCCTCCACTTT.

The chain employs TRBV28 and TRBJ2-2; tentative D call: TRBD1 (5 bases). Germline V lookup: CDR1 MDHEN, CDR2 SYDVKM. This CDR3 has 14 residues. V was cut by 6 bases and J by 4 bases, with 12 bases left in between. The CDR3 here is CASRSGSATGELFF. DNA of the CDR3: TGTGCCAGCAGGTCAGGGTCGGCCACCGGGGAGCTGTTTTTT.

The chain links TRBV28 to TRBJ1-5; no reliable D call. Trimming removed 2 bases at V and 10 bases at J, with 15 bases between. The CDR3 sequence is 14 residues long. From germline, CDR1 is MDHEN and CDR2 SYDVKM. The CDR3 DNA follows: TGTGCCAGCAGTTTAAGGGCAGCGCGGGGTCCCCAGCATTTT. This gives the protein CASSLRAARGPQHF.

The V call is TRBV7-6, the J call TRBJ2-7; 8 positions match TRBD2. Losses at the gene ends were 5 bases for V and 6 bases for J; bases not matched to a gene: 15. Germline loops: CDR1 SGHVS, CDR2 FNYEAQ. This CDR3 has 16 amino acids. CDR3 sequence reads: CASSGKAGAATGEQYF. As DNA, the CDR3 is TGTGCCAGCAGCGGAAAAGCGGGAGCAGCCACTGGCGAGCAGTACTTC.

The chain uses TRBV19 and TRBJ2-5, with D possibly matching TRBD2 (6 bases). Trimming removed 3 bases at V and 5 bases at J, with 19 bases between. The length of the CDR3 is 16 residues. In germline, CDR1 is LNHDA, CDR2 SQIVND (reference sequence). CDR3 amino acids: CASSIGGNPGGETQYF. The CDR3 DNA reads TGTGCCAGTAGTATCGGAGGGAACCCCGGAGGGGAGACCCAGTACTTC.

The rearrangement joins TRBV6-1 to TRBJ1-4, with D hard to call. CDR1 and CDR2 from the germline V gene are MNHNS and SASEGT. The ends were cut back, 8 bases at V and 8 bases at J, with 18 bases in the middle. CDR3 length: 14 amino acids. DNA for the CDR3: TGTGCCAGCTATCCGGACGGGAATAAAGAAAAACTGTTTTTT. Translated, it gives CASYPDGNKEKLFF.